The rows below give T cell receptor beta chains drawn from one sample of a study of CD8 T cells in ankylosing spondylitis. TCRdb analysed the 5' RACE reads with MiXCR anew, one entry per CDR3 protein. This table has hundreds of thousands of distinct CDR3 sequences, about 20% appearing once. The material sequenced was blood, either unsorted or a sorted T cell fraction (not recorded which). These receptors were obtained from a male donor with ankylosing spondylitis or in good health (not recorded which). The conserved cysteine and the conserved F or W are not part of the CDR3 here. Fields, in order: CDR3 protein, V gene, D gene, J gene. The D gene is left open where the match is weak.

CDR3aa: AISGTLLSSYNEQF; v_gene: TRBV10-3; d_gene: -; j_gene: TRBJ2-1
CDR3aa: SAGTGSGNTIY; v_gene: TRBV20-1; d_gene: TRBD1; j_gene: TRBJ1-3
CDR3aa: ATSDSGRGTDTQY; v_gene: TRBV24-1; d_gene: -; j_gene: TRBJ2-3
CDR3aa: ASSAPQGGETQY; v_gene: TRBV7-9; d_gene: -; j_gene: TRBJ2-5
CDR3aa: ASSDTGFSNQPQH; v_gene: TRBV6-1; d_gene: -; j_gene: TRBJ1-5
CDR3aa: ASSLGTAKETQY; v_gene: TRBV5-1; d_gene: -; j_gene: TRBJ2-5
CDR3aa: ASSQGTATDTQY; v_gene: TRBV3-1; d_gene: -; j_gene: TRBJ2-3
CDR3aa: ASSLTGPRGDNEQF; v_gene: TRBV28; d_gene: -; j_gene: TRBJ2-1
CDR3aa: ASSPDRAQPQH; v_gene: TRBV5-1; d_gene: TRBD1; j_gene: TRBJ1-5
CDR3aa: ASSVPGGRGNQPQH; v_gene: TRBV6-1; d_gene: -; j_gene: TRBJ1-5
CDR3aa: ATSRDWDSYNEQF; v_gene: TRBV15; d_gene: TRBD1; j_gene: TRBJ2-1
CDR3aa: ASSVVGVVGQETQY; v_gene: TRBV9; d_gene: -; j_gene: TRBJ2-5
CDR3aa: SAREGRGNEQF; v_gene: TRBV20-1; d_gene: -; j_gene: TRBJ2-1
CDR3aa: ASSYSTGELF; v_gene: TRBV6-5; d_gene: -; j_gene: TRBJ2-2
CDR3aa: ASSLYPDWASGRADNEQF; v_gene: TRBV28; d_gene: TRBD2; j_gene: TRBJ2-1
CDR3aa: ASSPGTPTDTQY; v_gene: TRBV5-1; d_gene: -; j_gene: TRBJ2-3
CDR3aa: SARDVGRSRVDTQY; v_gene: TRBV20-1; d_gene: -; j_gene: TRBJ2-3
CDR3aa: SAREPGQLNQPQH; v_gene: TRBV20-1; d_gene: TRBD1; j_gene: TRBJ1-5
CDR3aa: ASSLQGGITNEKLF; v_gene: TRBV6-1; d_gene: TRBD1; j_gene: TRBJ1-4
CDR3aa: ASRRGHSYNEQF; v_gene: TRBV27; d_gene: -; j_gene: TRBJ2-1